This T cell receptor beta chain is from a study of cytomegalovirus exposure and HLA in healthy donors. For the study at large: The Caucasian-associated ancestry cluster held around 76% of 350 to 450 genotyped donors. Study-level results: Per a later analysis, HLA-associated TCR beta chains showed more clonal expansion than other, equally common TCR beta chains. Earlier analysis found most TCR beta V segments productive about 87% or about 30% of the time.

This clone has just a few counts. Its specificity is not known. This PCR relied on a set of 60 Vbeta primers and 13 Jbeta primers. Generated by immunoSEQ multiplex PCR, the TCRdb table keeps only in-frame clones and is missing some. This table has some 130,000 clones, 65% to 70% appearing once. Sequenced: PBMCs. This TCR derives from a human donor in good health.

The CDR3 sequence is CASSQGDRLHNEQFF. The CDR3, as DNA: TGCGCCAGCAGCCAAGGGGACAGGCTCCACAATGAGCAGTTCTTC. The chain employs TRBV4-1 and TRBJ2-1; 8 bases are shared with TRBD1. Per germline, CDR1 MGHRA and CDR2 YSYEKL. The CDR3 sequence is 15 residues long. Trimming removed 1 base from V and 5 bases from J; junction bases left unmatched: 4.